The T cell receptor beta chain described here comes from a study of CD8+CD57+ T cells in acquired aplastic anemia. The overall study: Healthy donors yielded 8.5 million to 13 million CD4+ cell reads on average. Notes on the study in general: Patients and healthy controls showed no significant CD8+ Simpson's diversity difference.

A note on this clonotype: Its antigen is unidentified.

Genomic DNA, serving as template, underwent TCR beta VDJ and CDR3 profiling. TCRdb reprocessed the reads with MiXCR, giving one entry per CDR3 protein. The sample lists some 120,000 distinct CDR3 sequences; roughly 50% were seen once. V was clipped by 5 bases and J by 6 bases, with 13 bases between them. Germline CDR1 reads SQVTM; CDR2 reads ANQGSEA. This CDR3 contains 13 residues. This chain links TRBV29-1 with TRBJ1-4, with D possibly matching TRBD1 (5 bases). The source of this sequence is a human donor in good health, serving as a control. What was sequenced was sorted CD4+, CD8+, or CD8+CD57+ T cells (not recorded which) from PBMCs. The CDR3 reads CSVRRGMDEKLFF. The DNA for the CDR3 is TGCAGCGTTAGGAGGGGTATGGATGAAAAACTGTTTTTT.